Following are 5 T cell receptor beta chains from one sample sequenced in a study of blood T cell repertoires in COVID-19. The data were produced by immunoSEQ multiplex PCR, yet TCRdb's version contains in-frame clones alone and is incomplete. The data contain about 120,000 clones, 85% of them seen just once; the ten biggest clones take up about 11%. The sequenced sample was peripheral blood. These receptors all stem from a man aged 80 or over with acute or convalescent COVID-19.

The chain employs TRBV3-1 (or the pseudogene TRBV3-2) and TRBJ1-2; no clear D gene. The CDR3 is made up of 14 amino acids. V was shortened by 4 bases and J by 6 bases, with 15 bases between the two germline ends. In germline, CDR1 is LGHDT, CDR2 YNNKEL (reference sequence). The CDR3 DNA follows: TGTGCCAGCAGCCCAAGGCCGGGGAGGGATGGCTACACCTTC. This translates into CASSPRPGRDGYTF.

The genes are TRBV24-1 and TRBJ2-5; TRBD2 matches 7 bases. V lost 2 bases to trimming and J lost 5 bases; unmatched junction nucleotides: 4. CDR1 and CDR2 (germline): KGHDR, SFDVKD. This CDR3 comprises 14 residues. The CDR3 spells CATSDWTRSETQYF. The CDR3 region has the DNA TGTGCCACCAGTGATTGGACTAGATCGGAGACCCAGTACTTC.

V and J are TRBV30 and TRBJ1-1; TRBD1 matches at 9 bases. The J segment lost 9 bases and the V segment lost 4 bases, leaving 6 bases of the junction unmatched. This CDR3 contains 12 residues. Looked up from germline, CDR1 is GTSNPN and CDR2 is SVGIG (reference sequence). DNA for the CDR3: TGTGCCTGGACGGAGAACAGGGGGCAAGCTTTCTTT. Amino acid sequence: CAWTENRGQAFF.

This clone has only a few counts. This chain uses TRBV18 with TRBJ1-5, with D perhaps matching TRBD1 (6 bases). This CDR3 has 15 amino acids. Germline V CDR1 and CDR2: KGHSH, LQKENI. The V gene lost 2 bases and the J gene lost 7 bases, with 15 bases spanning the gap. CDR3 nucleotide sequence: TGTGCCAGCTCACCAACAGGGAACAGACCCCAGCCCCAGCATTTT. This codes for CASSPTGNRPQPQHF.

This chain joins TRBV19 and TRBJ1-2; D possibly corresponds to TRBD1 (5 bases). V was pared by 3 bases and J by 1 base, with 12 bases between. Germline V gives CDR1 LNHDA, CDR2 SQIVND (reference sequence). The CDR3 spans 15 residues. The DNA of the CDR3 is TGTGCCAGTAGTATCTCTGGACATGGTAACTATGGCTACACCTTC. Its protein product is CASSISGHGNYGYTF.